The 32 T cell receptor beta chains reported below all come from one sample, sequenced in a study of T-cell reconstitution after alpha-beta-depleted transplantation in children. The TCRbeta library incorporated unique molecular identifiers. MiXCR, run by TCRdb on the PCR reads, gives a single entry per CDR3 protein. The sample comprises around 250,000 distinct CDR3 sequences, 9.9% of which are singletons, and over 9% rests with the top ten. The specimen was PBMCs from the stem cell graft donor, collected from the stem cell graft. The receptors derive from a human donor who donated a stem cell graft to a child with SCID.

The V call is TRBV12-3 or TRBV12-4, the J call TRBJ1-2; a possible D gene is TRBD1 (5 bases). V gave up 7 bases and J gave up 6 bases, with 18 bases separating them. This CDR3 spans 14 amino acids. CDR3 in amino acids: CASIITAGRHGYTF. In nucleotides, the CDR3 is TGTGCCAGCATTATAACCGCAGGGAGGCATGGCTACACCTTC.

In nucleotides, the CDR3 is TGCAGCGTCTGGACAGATAGCAATCAGCCCCAGCATTTT. Amino acids: CSVWTDSNQPQHF. The genes are TRBV29-1 and TRBJ1-5; D possibly corresponds to TRBD1 (6 bases). The CDR3 sequence is 13 residues long. V was trimmed by 6 bases and J by 0 bases, leaving 9 bases between them. Looked up from germline, CDR1 is SQVTM and CDR2 is ANQGSEA.

This clonotype showed up many times. The chain uses TRBV12-3 or TRBV12-4 and TRBJ1-3; TRBD1 agrees at 7 bases. V was clipped by 5 bases and J by 4 bases; unmatched bases: 11. This CDR3 region has 16 residues. The CDR3 here is CASSGPDRAKGNTIYF. The CDR3, as DNA: TGTGCCAGCAGTGGCCCCGACAGGGCGAAGGGAAACACCATATATTTT.

This clonotype was counted between two and nine times. J is TRBJ2-7 and V is TRBV2, with D tentatively TRBD2 (7 bases). CDR1 is SNHLY, CDR2 FYNNEI, per germline. This CDR3 contains 16 residues. Trimming pared 6 bases from V and 4 bases from J, leaving 22 bases between. The CDR3 DNA reads as TGTGCCAGCAGGCCCGCTGGGGGGGACATTCGGTACGAGCAGTACTTC. Protein product: CASRPAGGDIRYEQYF.

The sample holds a few counts of this clonotype. The chain recombines TRBV12-3 or TRBV12-4 with TRBJ2-2; TRBD1 agrees at 12 bases. CDR3 length equals 17 residues. V dropped 4 bases and J dropped 5; count of bases not matched to a gene: 8. The CDR3 nucleotides read TGTGCCAGCAGTTGGTCGGGACAGGGGGCGGGTACCGGGGAGCTGTTTTTT. Its protein is CASSWSGQGAGTGELFF.

V gene TRBV6-2 or TRBV6-3 combines with J gene TRBJ1-2; 8 positions match TRBD1. The length of the CDR3 is 13 residues. V was clipped by 10 bases and J by 5 bases; unmatched bases: 9. Germline lookup yields CDR1 MNHEY and CDR2 SVGEGT. DNA for the CDR3: TGTGCCACGTTGACAGGGGATTATTATGGCTACACCTTC. The encoded protein is CATLTGDYYGYTF.

This clonotype was observed at least ten times. V usage is TRBV7-2 and J usage is TRBJ1-4, with a tentative D call TRBD1 (5 bases). The CDR3 covers 15 residues. Germline CDR1 and CDR2: SGHTA and FQGNSA. Trimming left V 2 bases short and J 3 bases short, with 10 bases between. Written as DNA, the CDR3 is TGTGCCAGCAGCTTACCGGGGGGTGCTAATGAAAAACTGTTTTTT. Encoded protein: CASSLPGGANEKLFF.

This clonotype occurred a few times. The CDR3 coding sequence is TGTGCCAGCTCAGGGACGGGGAGCACAGATACGCAGTATTTT. Translating gives CASSGTGSTDTQYF. This chain connects TRBV18 to TRBJ2-3; either TRBD1 or TRBD2 may supply D (5 bases each). The V gene lost 5 bases and the J gene lost 0 bases, with 9 bases spanning the gap. The CDR3 spans 14 residues. Germline V CDR1 and CDR2: KGHSH, LQKENI.

This rearrangement joins TRBV12-3 or TRBV12-4 to TRBJ2-5; 7 nucleotides agree with TRBD2. The CDR3 is 13 residues long. Trimming took 6 bases from V and 5 from J; bases not matched to a gene: 6. DNA of the CDR3: TGTGCCAGCAGAACCACCGGGGGGGAGACCCAGTACTTC. As protein: CASRTTGGETQYF.

The chain couples TRBV5-1 to TRBJ2-1, with D hard to call. The CDR3 consists of 14 residues. V lost 0 bases and J 4 bases, leaving 8 bases between the germline ends. Germline CDR1 is SGHRS and CDR2 is YFSETQ. CDR3 in amino acids: CASSLASDYNEQFF. DNA for the CDR3: TGCGCCAGCAGCTTGGCCTCAGATTACAATGAGCAGTTCTTC.

This clonotype was counted between two and nine times. The chain combines TRBV10-3 with TRBJ2-5; D is uncertain. The CDR3 covers 15 residues. The germline V gene encodes CDR1 ENHRY and CDR2 SYGVKD. V was cut by 5 bases and J by 2 bases, with 15 bases left in between. CDR3 DNA: TGTGCCATCAGTCCAGGACCAACTGCACAAGAGACCCAGTACTTC. This encodes CAISPGPTAQETQYF.

Points on this clonotype: A junction end diverges from the germline sequence, so it may reflect a read error. This sequence joins TRBV20-1 and TRBJ2-3, with 10 nucleotides matching TRBD2. This CDR3 spans 17 amino acids. Germline V gene sequence: CDR1 DFQATT, CDR2 SNEGSKA (reference sequence). CDR3 in amino acids: CCAVLPSGGPRTDTQYF. DNA of the CDR3: TGCTGTGCCGTGCTGCCTAGCGGGGGCCCTCGCACAGATACGCAGTATTTT.

The chain links TRBV4-2 to TRBJ1-2; TRBD1 agrees at 7 bases. Per the germline V gene, CDR1 is LGHNA and CDR2 is YNFKEQ. Trimming removed 3 bases from V and 6 bases from J; junction bases left unmatched: 7. The CDR3 extends over 14 amino acids. DNA for the CDR3: TGTGCCAGCAGCCAGAGACAGGGTGGCGATGGCTACACCTTC. Translating it yields CASSQRQGGDGYTF.

The chain joins TRBV9 to TRBJ1-6, with TRBD1 identical over 7 bases. The CDR3 is 14 residues long. Trimming at V came to 2 bases and at J to 10 bases, leaving 6 bases not matched to a gene. The germline V gene encodes CDR1 SGDLS and CDR2 YYNGEE. The CDR3 protein is CASSVDRLGSPLHF. In DNA, the CDR3 is TGTGCCAGCAGCGTGGACAGGCTAGGGTCACCCCTCCACTTT.

The chain is built from TRBV11-2 and TRBJ2-7, with TRBD1 matching over 7 bases. Germline CDR1 reads SGHAT; CDR2 reads FQNNGV. This CDR3 comprises 15 residues. With V trimmed by 5 bases and J by 3 bases, 10 bases remained unmatched. The DNA of the CDR3 is TGTGCCAGCAGCAAAACGGACAGGTATAACTACGAGCAGTACTTC. It translates to CASSKTDRYNYEQYF. The full variable domain, in which reference TRBV11-2 and TRBJ2-7 provide the parts outside the CDR3, is EAGVAQSPRYKIIEKRQSVAFWCNPISGHATLYWYQQILGQGPKLLIQFQNNGVVDDSQLPKDRFSAERLKGVDSTLKIQPAKLEDSAVYLCASSKTDRYNYEQYFGPGTRLTVT.

The chain is built from TRBV11-2 and TRBJ2-7; weak D call: TRBD1 (6 bases). CDR3 length: 14 amino acids. V shed 2 bases and J shed 5 bases, with 13 bases lying between them. Looked up from germline, CDR1 is SGHAT and CDR2 is FQNNGV. The CDR3 sequence is CASSLRTDVHEQYF. The CDR3 bases are TGTGCCAGCAGCTTAAGGACAGATGTCCACGAGCAGTACTTC.

V usage is TRBV19 and J usage is TRBJ2-3, with 8 bases matching TRBD2. Germline V gene sequence: CDR1 LNHDA, CDR2 SQIVND (reference sequence). J gave up 2 bases and V 4 bases, and 2 bases lay outside the gene matches. The CDR3 length is 14 residues. CDR3 loop: CASSSGGNTDTQYF. As DNA, the CDR3 is TGTGCCAGTAGTAGCGGGGGGAACACAGATACGCAGTATTTT.

This chain joins TRBV2 and TRBJ1-2; D gene uncertain. This CDR3 spans 15 amino acids. Trimming took off 7 bases at V and 0 bases at J, with 15 bases between the two ends. Germline V gene data show CDR1 as SNHLY and CDR2 as FYNNEI. The CDR3 sequence: CASNLGGNANYGYTF. The DNA for the CDR3 is TGTGCCAGCAACCTGGGAGGGAACGCTAACTATGGCTACACCTTC.

This clonotype was seen more than once but under ten times. V and J are TRBV5-1 and TRBJ2-1, with 11 positions matching TRBD2. CDR3 length: 17 residues. Germline CDR1 and CDR2: SGHRS and YFSETQ. With 5 bases clipped from V and 4 bases from J, the junction kept 11 bases outside the gene matches. The CDR3 sequence is CASSPRPGLAAYNEQFF. CDR3 in DNA: TGCGCCAGCAGTCCTAGGCCGGGACTAGCGGCATACAATGAGCAGTTCTTC.

The chain links TRBV5-1 to TRBJ2-7; TRBD1 agrees at 12 bases. V lost 3 bases and J lost 6; bases outside the gene matches: 7. Germline values: CDR1 SGHRS, CDR2 YFSETQ. There are 15 residues in the CDR3. The DNA of the CDR3 is TGCGCCAGCAGCTCGGGACAGGGGGCGGCATTCGAGCAGTACTTC. Its translation is CASSSGQGAAFEQYF. Together with reference TRBV5-1 and TRBJ2-7, the CDR3 gives the full variable domain: KAGVTQTPRYLIKTRGQQVTLSCSPISGHRSVSWYQQTPGQGLQFLFEYFSETQRNKGNFPGRFSGRQFSNSRSEMNVSTLELGDSALYLCASSSGQGAAFEQYFGPGTRLTVT.

The chain joins TRBV7-9 to TRBJ2-3; D gene uncertain. CDR3 length: 13 amino acids. Trimming took 3 bases from V and 3 from J, leaving 7 bases between them. Germline CDR1 reads SEHNR; CDR2 reads FQNEAQ (reference sequence). The CDR3 sequence is CASSLVQTDTQYF. CDR3 nucleotides: TGTGCCAGCAGCTTGGTACAGACAGATACGCAGTATTTT.

This clonotype has ten or more counts. The chain is built from TRBV5-1 and TRBJ2-7, with D possibly TRBD1 on 6 matching bases. V lost 1 base and J 4 bases, leaving 24 bases between the germline ends. Per germline, CDR1 SGHRS and CDR2 YFSETQ. The CDR3 contains 18 residues. DNA for the CDR3: TGCGCCAGCAGCTTGCGTCCAGTCCCACAGGGTATAAAGTACGAGCAGTACTTC. It specifies CASSLRPVPQGIKYEQYF. The full variable domain, rest sourced from reference TRBV5-1 and TRBJ2-7, is KAGVTQTPRYLIKTRGQQVTLSCSPISGHRSVSWYQQTPGQGLQFLFEYFSETQRNKGNFPGRFSGRQFSNSRSEMNVSTLELGDSALYLCASSLRPVPQGIKYEQYFGPGTRLTVT.

There are many counts of this clonotype. The chain has TRBV12-3 or TRBV12-4 and TRBJ2-7; D is possibly TRBD2 (5 bases). This CDR3 has 15 residues. Trimming cost V 6 bases and J 9 bases, with 24 bases left between them. The CDR3 DNA follows: TGTGCCAGCAGCCAAACGACGGGCCTATCAGGAGGGCAGTACTTC. This translates into CASSQTTGLSGGQYF.

The rearrangement uses TRBV5-1 and TRBJ2-3; 10 nucleotides agree with TRBD2. The CDR3 spans 13 residues. Germline CDR1 SGHRS, CDR2 YFSETQ. The trim removed 7 bases at V and 2 bases at J, leaving 1 base unmatched. CDR3 region: CASGTSDTDTQYF. The CDR3 DNA reads TGCGCCAGCGGGACTAGCGACACAGATACGCAGTATTTT.

This chain uses TRBV12-3 or TRBV12-4 with TRBJ2-1; maybe TRBD1 (6 bases). This CDR3 is built from 15 residues. V lost 3 bases and J lost 12, with 21 bases in between. CDR3 DNA: TGTGCCAGCAGTTTGGGCAGGGGAACCAATGAGTGGCAGTTCTTC. Translation: CASSLGRGTNEWQFF.

Comments on this clonotype: The junction departs from germline at one end; a sequencing error may be responsible. This sequence joins TRBV4-1 and TRBJ2-2; 7 bases line up with TRBD1. Germline V gene sequence: CDR1 MGHRA, CDR2 YSYEKL. The CDR3 covers 17 residues. As DNA, the CDR3 is TGCACCAGCAGGCAAGATCCTCAGGGGGCGAACACCGGGGAGCTGTTTTTT. Translating it yields CTSRQDPQGANTGELFF.

V usage is TRBV20-1 and J usage is TRBJ2-5; D not resolved. This CDR3 is 14 amino acids long. The V end lost 2 bases, the J end lost 3 bases, and 13 bases lay between the germline ends. The germline gives CDR1 DFQATT, CDR2 SNEGSKA (reference sequence). The CDR3 nucleotides are TGCAGTGCTAGAACCCCTCGGGCCAAAGAGACCCAGTACTTC. Translating gives CSARTPRAKETQYF.

V usage is TRBV20-1 and J usage is TRBJ2-5, with 12 positions matching TRBD2. This CDR3 is 15 amino acids long. V was pared by 5 bases and J by 4 bases, with 8 bases of the junction left unmatched. Germline V gene data show CDR1 as DFQATT and CDR2 as SNEGSKA (reference sequence). The CDR3 DNA is TGCAGTGCTTTTCCTGCTAGCGGGGGGGGAGAGACCCAGTACTTC. Protein product: CSAFPASGGGETQYF.

Regarding this clonotype: This clone may be a read error of a much larger clone one base away. J is TRBJ2-1 and V is TRBV9; 8 nucleotides agree with TRBD1. V dropped 3 bases and J dropped 4; count of bases not matched to a gene: 6. CDR1 and CDR2 from the germline V gene are SGDLS and YYNGEE. The length of the CDR3 is 15 residues. The CDR3 DNA reads TGTGCCAGCAGCGCCGACAGGGGTCGGTACAATGAGCAGTTCTTC. The encoded protein is CASSADRGRYNEQFF.

The chain joins TRBV9 to TRBJ1-4; D is unresolved. V dropped 0 bases and J dropped 4 bases, with 10 bases sitting between them. Germline CDR1 is SGDLS and CDR2 is YYNGEE. The CDR3 loop spans 15 amino acids. The CDR3 nucleotides read TGTGCCAGCAGCGTAGCTGGACTCTTTAATGAAAAACTGTTTTTT. Translating gives CASSVAGLFNEKLFF.

The sample holds a few counts of this clonotype. This chain uses TRBV7-9 with TRBJ1-5; a possible D gene is TRBD1 (5 bases). Trimming took 5 bases from V and 7 from J, leaving 18 bases between them. The CDR3 totals 15 residues. Germline assignment: CDR1 SEHNR and CDR2 FQNEAQ (reference sequence). The CDR3 DNA reads TGTGCCAGCAGCGAATTAGGAGGAGGGGCCCAGCCCCAGCATTTT. Protein sequence: CASSELGGGAQPQHF.

The table lists this clonotype with a few counts. The chain couples TRBV18 to TRBJ2-5; 11 bases are a match to TRBD2. CDR1 and CDR2 from the germline V gene are KGHSH and LQKENI. The J segment lost 4 bases and the V segment lost 3 bases, leaving 7 bases of the junction unmatched. The CDR3 loop spans 16 amino acids. This chain's CDR3 is CASSPTGTSGRETQYF. DNA for the CDR3: TGTGCCAGCTCACCTACCGGGACTAGCGGCCGAGAGACCCAGTACTTC.